This TCR beta chain was sequenced during a study of blood T cell repertoires in COVID-19. Study context: Nucleic acid was either cDNA or gDNA, and it came from T cells, B-cell-depleted T cells, or PBMCs.

Donors in Cohort 3 who had recovered were those with two negative PCRs, healthcare professional clearance, or resolution of their symptoms. Germline CDR1 MDHEN, CDR2 SYDVKM. The CDR3 sequence is 15 residues long. Trimming removed 6 bases at V and 0 bases at J, with 14 bases between. TCRdb keeps only in-frame clones here, not all; method: immunoSEQ multiplex PCR. This sample carries about 270,000 clones, 85% to 90% of them seen once, and the ten largest clones take roughly 2.3%. The sequence came from a young woman who had recovered from COVID-19. The rearrangement uses TRBV28 and TRBJ1-2; D perhaps matches TRBD1 (6 bases). Sequencing used PBMCs or T cells enriched from blood (not recorded which). The CDR3 nucleotides are TGTGCCAGCAGCTTGGGGGCAGACACTAACTATGGCTACACCTTC. It specifies CASSLGADTNYGYTF.